This TCR beta chain was identified in a study of blood T cell repertoires in COVID-19. Study information: COVID-19 samples collected from the United States, Italy and Spain covered acute and convalescent phases.

This clone was observed a single time. Germline V gene lookup returns CDR1 LGHNA and CDR2 YNFKEQ. With V trimmed by 1 base and J by 2 bases, 3 bases remained unmatched. This CDR3 comprises 15 residues. Clones were sequenced by immunoSEQ multiplex PCR, and TCRdb holds only the in-frame ones, with some missing. The sample lists over 100,000 clones, 70% to 85% seen once, with 6.5% to 10% in the top ten. Sequenced material: peripheral blood. This TCR was recovered from a woman aged 80 or over with active or convalescent COVID-19. This chain connects TRBV4-2 to TRBJ2-3, with TRBD2 identical over 7 bases. CDR3 DNA: TGTGCCAGCAGCCAAGGGCTAGCGGACACAGATACGCAGTATTTT. As protein: CASSQGLADTDTQYF.